This T cell receptor (beta chain) emerged from a study of blood T cell repertoires in COVID-19. The wider study: There were acute and convalescent COVID-19 samples, and they came from the United States, Italy and Spain. From T cells, B-cell-depleted T cells, or PBMCs came the material, which was cDNA or gDNA.

Only in-frame clones appear in the TCRdb table, and some are missing; sequencing was by immunoSEQ multiplex PCR. The table has fewer than 200,000 clones, approximately 82% seen once. Trimming took 5 bases from V and 8 from J, leaving 15 bases between them. CDR3 length: 13 amino acids. The germline CDR1 and CDR2 sequences are SGHNT and YENEEA. The study recruited people aged about 18 to 95 years across under 25 US areas. Cohort 3 donors counted as recovered after two negative PCRs, clearance, or resolved symptoms. The chain links TRBV11-3 to TRBJ1-2; D might be TRBD1 (5 bases). The TCR originated in a woman in her 50s who had recovered from COVID-19. Sequences were obtained from PBMCs or T cells enriched from blood (not recorded which). CDR3 residues: CASSTTGLEGYTF. CDR3 DNA sequence: TGTGCCAGCAGCACAACAGGTCTGGAGGGCTACACCTTC.